This T cell receptor beta chain was obtained from a study of T cell changes during pregnancy in multiple sclerosis. The protocol was immunoSEQ multiplex PCR, while the TCRdb copy is restricted to in-frame clones and leaves out a portion. Seen here are 93,000 or so clones, roughly 93% observed once, and the top ten hold about 0.88%. Germline-derived CDR1 and CDR2 are LNHDA and SQIVND (reference sequence). With V trimmed by 7 bases and J by 7 bases, 8 bases remained unmatched. There are 16 residues in the CDR3. The chain combines TRBV19 with TRBJ2-1; 15 bases line up with TRBD2. Source: peripheral blood, taken after pregnancy. This receptor was identified in a female donor with multiple sclerosis, enrolled in a pregnancy study. In nucleotides, the CDR3 is TGTGCCAGTAAGAGGACTAGCGGGGGGGCGAGGAATGAGCAGTTCTTC. This encodes CASKRTSGGARNEQFF.